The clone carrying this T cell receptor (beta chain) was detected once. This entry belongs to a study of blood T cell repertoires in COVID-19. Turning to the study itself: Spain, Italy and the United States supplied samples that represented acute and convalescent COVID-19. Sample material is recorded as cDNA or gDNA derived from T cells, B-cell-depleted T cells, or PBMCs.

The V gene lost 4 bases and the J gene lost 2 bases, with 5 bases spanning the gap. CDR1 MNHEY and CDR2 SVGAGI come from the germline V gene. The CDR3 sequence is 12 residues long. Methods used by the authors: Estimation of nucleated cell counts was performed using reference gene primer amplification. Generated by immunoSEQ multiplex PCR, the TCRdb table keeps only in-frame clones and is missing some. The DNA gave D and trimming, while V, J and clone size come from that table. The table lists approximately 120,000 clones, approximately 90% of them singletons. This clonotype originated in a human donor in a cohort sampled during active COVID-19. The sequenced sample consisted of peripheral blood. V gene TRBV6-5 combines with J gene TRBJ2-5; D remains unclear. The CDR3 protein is CASSSVQETQYF. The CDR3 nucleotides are TGTGCCAGCAGTTCGGTTCAAGAGACCCAGTACTTC.